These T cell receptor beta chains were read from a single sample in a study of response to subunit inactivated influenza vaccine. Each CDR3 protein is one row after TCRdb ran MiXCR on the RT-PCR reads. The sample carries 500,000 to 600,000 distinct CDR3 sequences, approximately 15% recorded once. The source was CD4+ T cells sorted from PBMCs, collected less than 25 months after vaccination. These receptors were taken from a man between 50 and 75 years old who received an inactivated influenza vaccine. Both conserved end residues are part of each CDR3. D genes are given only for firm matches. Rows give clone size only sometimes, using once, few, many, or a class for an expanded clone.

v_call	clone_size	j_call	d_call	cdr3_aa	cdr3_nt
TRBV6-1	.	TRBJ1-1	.	CASSRAVGTEAFF	TGTGCCAGCAGCCGGGCGGTCGGGACTGAAGCTTTCTTT
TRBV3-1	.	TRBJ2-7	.	CASSQSSFYEQYF	TGTGCCAGCAGCCAGTCCAGCTTTTACGAGCAGTACTTC
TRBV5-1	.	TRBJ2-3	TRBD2	CASSSQAGGFADTQYF	TGCGCCAGCAGTTCACAAGCGGGAGGTTTCGCAGATACGCAGTATTTT
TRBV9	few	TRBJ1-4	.	CASSVSATNEKLFF	TGTGCCAGCAGCGTATCAGCAACTAATGAAAAACTGTTTTTT
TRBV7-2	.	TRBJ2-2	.	CASSLATERTGELFF	TGTGCCAGCAGCTTGGCAACAGAAAGGACCGGGGAGCTGTTTTTT
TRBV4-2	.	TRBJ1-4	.	CASSHRARATNEKLFF	TGTGCCAGCAGCCATAGGGCGCGTGCAACTAATGAAAAACTGTTTTTT
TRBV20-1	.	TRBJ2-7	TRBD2	CSPGLAGSYEQYF	TGCAGTCCCGGACTAGCGGGATCCTACGAGCAGTACTTC
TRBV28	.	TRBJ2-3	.	CASSSLLGDTQYF	TGTGCCAGCAGTTCCCTCTTGGGAGATACGCAGTATTTT
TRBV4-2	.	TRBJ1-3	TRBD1	CASSQETGANSGNTIYF	TGTGCCAGCAGCCAAGAGACAGGGGCGAACTCTGGAAACACCATATATTTT
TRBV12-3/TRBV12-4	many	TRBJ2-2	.	CASTLRVGAGTGELFF	TGTGCCAGCACCCTACGTGTGGGGGCGGGAACCGGGGAGCTGTTTTTT
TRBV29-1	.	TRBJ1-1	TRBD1	CSARTGKGEAFF	TGCAGCGCCAGGACAGGGAAAGGAGAAGCTTTCTTT
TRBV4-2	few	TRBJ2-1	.	CASSQDPIVVFARQFF	TGTGCCAGCAGCCAAGATCCCATTGTGGTATTTGCTCGGCAGTTCTTC
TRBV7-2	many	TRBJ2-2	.	CASSYGQRYTGELFF	TGTGCCAGCAGCTACGGACAGAGGTACACCGGGGAGCTGTTTTTT
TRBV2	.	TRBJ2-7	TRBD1	CASSQDLGQGSYEQYF	TGTGCCAGCAGCCAAGATTTGGGACAGGGCTCCTACGAGCAGTACTTC
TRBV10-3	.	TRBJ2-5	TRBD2	CAISTSGMAQETQYF	TGTGCCATCAGCACTAGCGGGATGGCACAAGAGACCCAGTACTTC
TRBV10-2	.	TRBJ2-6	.	CASSESRLEGAGANVLTF	TGCGCCAGCAGTGAGTCGAGATTGGAGGGGGCTGGGGCCAACGTCCTGACTTTC
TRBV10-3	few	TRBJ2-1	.	CAIMKGSPSYNEQFF	TGTGCCATCATGAAGGGTAGTCCCTCCTACAATGAGCAGTTCTTC
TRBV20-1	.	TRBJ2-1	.	CSASQSVNEQFF	TGCAGTGCTAGTCAGAGCGTCAATGAGCAGTTCTTC
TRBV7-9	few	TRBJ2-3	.	CASQTGSENTQYF	TGTGCCAGCCAGACCGGGTCGGAAAATACGCAGTATTTT
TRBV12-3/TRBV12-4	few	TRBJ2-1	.	CASSSLMGSSYNEQFF	TGTGCCAGCAGTTCGCTTATGGGTAGCTCCTACAATGAGCAGTTCTTC
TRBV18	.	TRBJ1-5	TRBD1	CASSRTGHGNQPQHF	TGTGCCAGCTCACGGACAGGGCACGGCAATCAGCCCCAGCATTTT
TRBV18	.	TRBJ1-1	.	CASSPGTTNTEAFF	TGTGCCAGCTCGCCCGGGACAACGAACACTGAAGCTTTCTTT
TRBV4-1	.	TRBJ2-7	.	CASSQGPGFKYEQYF	TGCGCCAGCAGCCAAGGGCCCGGTTTCAAATACGAGCAGTACTTC
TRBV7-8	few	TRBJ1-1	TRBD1	CASSRQGFRTEAFF	TGTGCCAGCAGCAGACAGGGTTTCAGGACTGAAGCTTTCTTT
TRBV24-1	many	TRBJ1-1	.	CATSDFFPRGCEAFF	TGTGCCACCAGTGATTTTTTCCCCCGGGGCTGTGAAGCTTTCTTT
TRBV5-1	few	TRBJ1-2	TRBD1	CASSLGQLSNGYTF	TGCGCCAGCAGCCTGGGACAGCTGAGCAATGGCTACACCTTC
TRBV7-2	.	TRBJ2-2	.	CASSLVGGVGTGELFF	TGTGCCAGCAGCTTAGTTGGCGGGGTGGGCACCGGGGAGCTGTTTTTT
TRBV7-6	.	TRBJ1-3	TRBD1	CASSLAGTGKNTIYF	TGTGCCAGCAGCTTAGCCGGGACAGGGAAAAACACCATATATTTT
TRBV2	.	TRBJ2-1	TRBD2	CASSEALGGGDNEQFF	TGTGCCAGCAGTGAAGCTCTTGGCGGGGGGGACAATGAGCAGTTCTTC
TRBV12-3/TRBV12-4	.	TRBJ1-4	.	CASSPDRGKLFF	TGTGCCAGCAGCCCCGACCGTGGAAAACTGTTTTTT
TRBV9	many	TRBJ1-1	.	CASSVGGRTEAFF	TGTGCCAGCAGCGTAGGGGGTCGGACTGAAGCTTTCTTT
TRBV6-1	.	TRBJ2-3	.	CASSVGPRTDTQYF	TGTGCCAGCAGTGTCGGACCTCGCACAGATACGCAGTATTTT
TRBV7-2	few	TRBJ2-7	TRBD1	CASKTGTGGYEQYF	TGTGCCAGCAAAACCGGGACAGGGGGGTACGAGCAGTACTTC
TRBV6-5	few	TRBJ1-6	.	CASSHSTERNSPLHF	TGTGCCAGCAGCCACTCCACGGAGAGAAATTCACCCCTCCACTTT
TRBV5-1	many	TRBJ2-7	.	CASSLGSRDNEQYF	TGCGCCAGCAGCTTGGGCTCCAGGGATAACGAGCAGTACTTC
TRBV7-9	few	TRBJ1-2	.	CASSLLEVGSGYTF	TGTGCCAGCAGCTTATTGGAAGTGGGGAGTGGCTACACCTTC
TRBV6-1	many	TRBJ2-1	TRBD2	CASTLAGGPYNEQFF	TGTGCCAGCACCCTAGCGGGAGGGCCCTACAATGAGCAGTTCTTC
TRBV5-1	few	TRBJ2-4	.	CASSLDGSLAKNIQYF	TGCGCCAGCAGCTTGGACGGAAGCCTAGCCAAAAACATTCAGTACTTC
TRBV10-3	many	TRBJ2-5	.	CAISESNQKETQYF	TGTGCCATCAGTGAGTCGAACCAAAAAGAGACCCAGTACTTC
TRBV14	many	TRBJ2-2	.	CASSQVVGLPTGELFF	TGTGCCAGCAGCCAAGTCGTCGGACTACCCACCGGGGAGCTGTTTTTT
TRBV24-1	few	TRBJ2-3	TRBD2	CATSVGLATLTDTQYF	TGTGCCACCAGTGTGGGACTAGCGACTCTCACAGATACGCAGTATTTT
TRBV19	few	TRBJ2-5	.	CASTGSQETQYF	TGTGCCAGTACAGGGTCTCAAGAGACCCAGTACTTC
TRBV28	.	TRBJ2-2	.	CASSRGGTLATTGELFF	TGTGCCAGCAGTCGTGGGGGGACCTTAGCTACAACCGGGGAGCTGTTTTTT
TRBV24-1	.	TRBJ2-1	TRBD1	CATSGGQGSNEQFF	TGTGCCACCAGTGGGGGACAGGGAAGCAATGAGCAGTTCTTC
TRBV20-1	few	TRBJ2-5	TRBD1	CSARVMRTGVQETQYF	TGCAGTGCTAGAGTGATGAGGACAGGGGTTCAAGAGACCCAGTACTTC
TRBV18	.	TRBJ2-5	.	CASSPSGTGKETQYF	TGTGCCAGCTCACCAAGTGGAACGGGAAAAGAGACCCAGTACTTC
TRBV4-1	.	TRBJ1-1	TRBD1	CASSQGQGGPNTEAFF	TGCGCCAGCAGCCAAGGACAGGGAGGGCCGAACACTGAAGCTTTCTTT
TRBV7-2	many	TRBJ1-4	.	CASREDKYGPYNEKLFF	TGTGCCAGCAGAGAAGATAAGTACGGTCCCTATAATGAAAAACTGTTTTTT
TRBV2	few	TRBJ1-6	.	CASSESGRNSPLHF	TGTGCCAGCAGTGAAAGTGGCAGAAATTCACCCCTCCACTTT
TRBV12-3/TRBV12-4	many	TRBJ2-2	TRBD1	CASSPGTGATGELFF	TGTGCCAGCTCCCCCGGGACAGGGGCGACCGGGGAGCTGTTTTTT